This TCR beta chain came from a study of PD-1 blockade in classical Hodgkin lymphoma. Produced via immunoSEQ multiplex PCR; TCRdb's table is partial and in-frame only. The sample has 40,000 to 65,000 clones; approximately 81% are singletons. CDR1 SNHLY and CDR2 FYNNEI come from the germline V gene. The CDR3 consists of 14 residues. The ends were cut back, 0 bases at V and 0 bases at J, with 3 bases in the middle. Each and every patient relapsed after autologous stem cell transplantation, and patients got differing brentuximab vedotin exposure. The rearrangement links TRBV2 to TRBJ2-1; D ambiguous. Here the sequenced sample was peripheral blood mononuclear cells (PBMCs), taken at baseline. The receptor's source is a human donor with classical Hodgkin lymphoma. The CDR3 nucleotides are TGTGCCAGCAGTGAAGCGAGCTCCTACAATGAGCAGTTCTTC. Amino acid sequence: CASSEASSYNEQFF. Variable domain in full (rest from reference TRBV2 and TRBJ2-1): EPEVTQTPSHQVTQMGQEVILRCVPISNHLYFYWYRQILGQKVEFLVSFYNNEISEKSEIFDDQFSVERPDGSNFTLKIRSTKLEDSAMYFCASSEASSYNEQFFGPGTRLTVL.